The 27 T cell receptor beta chains in this list originate from one sample, sequenced in a study of shared clonotypes between healthy human individuals. Data came from immunoSEQ multiplex PCR; TCRdb stores just in-frame clones and leaves some out. This sample has about 490,000 clones, with over 60% found just once. Sequencing used PBMCs. These receptors were taken from a woman aged 35 to 49 in good health. Some clones in this sample may be carry-over from other donors' samples.

This clone was observed a handful of times. This rearrangement joins TRBV9 to TRBJ2-5; D gene ambiguous. Trimming left V 3 bases short and J 1 base short, with 13 bases between. The CDR3 runs to 15 residues. CDR1 is SGDLS, CDR2 YYNGEE, per germline. CDR3 amino acids: CASSERGFGQETQYF. CDR3 DNA: TGTGCCAGCAGCGAGCGTGGGTTCGGCCAAGAGACCCAGTACTTC.

This clone was counted only a few times. V gene TRBV6-4 combines with J gene TRBJ2-1, with D perhaps being TRBD1 or TRBD2 (5 bases each). The CDR3 is 16 residues long. V was pared by 0 bases and J by 0 bases, with 9 bases between. Germline CDR1 reads MRHNA; CDR2 reads SNTAGT. CDR3 sequence: CASSDSPGRSYNEQFF. CDR3 in DNA: TGTGCCAGCAGTGACTCGCCGGGACGCTCCTACAATGAGCAGTTCTTC.

V gene TRBV7-9 combines with J gene TRBJ2-7, with D tentatively TRBD2 (6 bases). CDR1 is SEHNR, CDR2 FQNEAQ, per germline (reference sequence). This CDR3 is built from 16 residues. V was pared by 5 bases and J by 5 bases, with 22 bases between. The CDR3 sequence: CASSPGVVGTVHEQYF. The DNA of the CDR3 is TGTGCCAGCAGCCCGGGGGTCGTGGGGACGGTACACGAGCAGTACTTC.

The chain recombines TRBV11-3 with TRBJ1-3; D possibly corresponds to TRBD1 (5 bases). Trimming removed 0 bases at V and 6 bases at J, with 12 bases between. Germline assignment: CDR1 SGHNT and CDR2 YENEEA. The CDR3 sequence is 15 residues long. CDR3 sequence: CASSLDRGGENTIYF. The CDR3 coding sequence is TGTGCCAGCAGCTTAGATCGCGGGGGTGAAAACACCATATATTTT.

The chain links TRBV30 to TRBJ1-6; no definite D call. The CDR3 is 17 residues long. V lost 2 bases and J lost 6, with 20 bases in between. Germline-derived CDR1 and CDR2 are GTSNPN and SVGIG (reference sequence). The CDR3, as DNA: TGTGCCTGGAGTCCCCCGGGGTGGGATTCTTTTAATTCACCCCTCCACTTT. It encodes CAWSPPGWDSFNSPLHF.

The sample holds a few counts of this clone. The chain links TRBV29-1 to TRBJ2-5; TRBD1 might be the D (5 bases). The DNA matches TRBJ2-7 better at its end, which makes the J call doubtful. CDR3 length: 12 residues. CDR1 and CDR2 (germline): SQVTM, ANQGSEA. The CDR3 DNA sequence: TGCAGCGTTGGGGGCGGCTCCTACGAGCAGTACTTC. Amino acid sequence: CSVGGGSYEQYF.

This clone was seen a single time. The gene calls are TRBV5-1 and TRBJ2-1, with 10 bases aligning to TRBD1. Germline V gene lookup returns CDR1 SGHRS and CDR2 YFSETQ. This CDR3 contains 15 residues. V gave up 0 bases and J gave up 5 bases; unmatched junction bases: 2. The CDR3 DNA sequence: TGCGCCAGCAGCTTGGGTGACAGGGGGCACAATGAGCAGTTCTTC. Protein: CASSLGDRGHNEQFF.

The rearrangement uses TRBV18 and TRBJ2-7; 11 nucleotides align to TRBD1. The CDR3 is 14 amino acids. Germline CDR1 is KGHSH and CDR2 is LQKENI. Trimming took 7 bases from V and 5 from J; bases not matched to a gene: 7. The CDR3, as DNA: TGTGCCAGCTACTCCGGGACAGGGGGTCACGAGCAGTACTTC. Amino acids: CASYSGTGGHEQYF.

The CDR3 sequence: CASSLSYQETQYF. Here the CDR3 DNA reads TGTGCCAGCAGTTTATCCTACCAAGAGACCCAGTACTTC. The rearrangement joins TRBV27 to TRBJ2-5; D unresolved. The germline CDR1 and CDR2 sequences are MNHEY and SMNVEV (reference sequence). Trimming cost V 0 bases and J 0 bases, with 2 bases left between them. This CDR3 contains 13 residues.

The V call is TRBV6-5, the J call TRBJ1-1; D not certain. The CDR3 loop spans 14 amino acids. Deletions cut 6 bases from V and 5 bases from J, with 16 bases between. Germline V gives CDR1 MNHEY, CDR2 SVGAGI. The CDR3 protein is CASRSRRVDTEAFF. For the CDR3, the DNA is TGTGCCAGCAGGTCCCGACGGGTAGATACTGAAGCTTTCTTT.

This chain joins TRBV19 and TRBJ2-4, with a possible D match to TRBD1 (6 bases). CDR1 LNHDA and CDR2 SQIVND come from the germline V gene (reference sequence). Trimming pared 6 bases from V and 7 bases from J, leaving 16 bases between. The CDR3 is 14 amino acids. The CDR3, as DNA: TGTGCCAGTAGCCAACAGGGAGTAGGGAACATTCAGTACTTC. It encodes CASSQQGVGNIQYF. The whole variable domain, filled in from reference TRBV19 and TRBJ2-4, reads DGGITQSPKYLFRKEGQNVTLSCEQNLNHDAMYWYRQDPGQGLRLIYYSQIVNDFQKGDIAEGYSVSREKKESFPLTVTSAQKNPTAFYLCASSQQGVGNIQYFGAGTRLSVL.

This rearrangement joins TRBV19 to TRBJ2-6, with TRBD2 identical over 8 bases. CDR1 and CDR2 from the germline V gene are LNHDA and SQIVND (reference sequence). V gave up 3 bases and J gave up 2 bases; unmatched junction bases: 6. This CDR3 comprises 17 residues. For the CDR3, the DNA is TGTGCCAGTAGTATCCCTAGCGGGTCGGCTGGGGCCAACGTCCTGACTTTC. Its translation: CASSIPSGSAGANVLTF.

The chain is built from TRBV28 and TRBJ1-2; 9 bases agree with TRBD1. Looked up from germline, CDR1 is MDHEN and CDR2 is SYDVKM. The CDR3 extends over 13 amino acids. Trimming took 2 bases from V and 6 from J; bases not matched to a gene: 1. The CDR3 DNA reads as TGTGCCAGCAGTTTAAGGACAGGGGATGGCTACACCTTC. Its translation: CASSLRTGDGYTF.

The chain has TRBV19 and TRBJ1-1, with 7 bases fitting TRBD1. With V trimmed by 4 bases and J by 1 base, 6 bases remained unmatched. The CDR3 contains 15 residues. Looked up from germline, CDR1 is LNHDA and CDR2 is SQIVND (reference sequence). The CDR3 is CASSKVRTGNTEAFF. CDR3 DNA: TGTGCCAGTAGTAAAGTAAGGACAGGGAACACTGAAGCTTTCTTT. The whole variable domain, filled in from reference TRBV19 and TRBJ1-1, reads DGGITQSPKYLFRKEGQNVTLSCEQNLNHDAMYWYRQDPGQGLRLIYYSQIVNDFQKGDIAEGYSVSREKKESFPLTVTSAQKNPTAFYLCASSKVRTGNTEAFFGQGTRLTVV.

Regarding this clone: This sequence is one base from a far larger clone and is likely a read error. The rearrangement uses TRBV7-9 and TRBJ1-2; TRBD1 might be the D (5 bases). Looked up from germline, CDR1 is SEHNR and CDR2 is FQNEAQ (reference sequence). CDR3 size: 14 residues. The DNA for the CDR3 is TGTGCCAGCAGCTTAGCCGGGACCGCATATGGCCACACCTTC. It codes for CASSLAGTAYGHTF.

For this clone: Other DNA sequences of this sample code for an identical CDR3. The rearrangement links TRBV6-5 to TRBJ2-7; 10 bases fit TRBD1. Germline CDR1 and CDR2: MNHEY and SVGAGI. After removal of 0 bases from V and 4 bases from J, the junction contained 3 bases not matched to a gene. This CDR3 has 15 amino acids. For the CDR3, the DNA is TGTGCCAGCAGTTACTCAGGGACAGGGGATTACGAGCAGTACTTC. Its translation is CASSYSGTGDYEQYF.

The V and J genes are TRBV28 and TRBJ2-5, with a weak D call TRBD2 (6 bases). Germline CDR1 MDHEN, CDR2 SYDVKM. Trimming pared 1 base from V and 5 bases from J, leaving 8 bases between. The CDR3 length is 13 residues. CDR3 sequence: CASSLFRGETQYF. CDR3 DNA sequence: TGTGCCAGCAGTTTATTTCGGGGGGAGACCCAGTACTTC.

The chain uses TRBV19 and TRBJ1-5, with D unclear. The germline V and J ends were trimmed by 3 bases and 3 bases, with 9 bases remaining between them. CDR1 LNHDA and CDR2 SQIVND come from the germline V gene (reference sequence). The CDR3 is made up of 14 amino acids. CDR3 residues: CASSMFANNQPQHF. CDR3 coding DNA: TGTGCCAGTAGTATGTTTGCGAACAATCAGCCCCAGCATTTT.

This clone has just one count. This chain joins TRBV19 and TRBJ1-1; 8 bases agree with TRBD1. V was clipped by 4 bases and J by 1 base; unmatched bases: 5. This CDR3 region has 15 residues. The V gene's germline CDR1 is LNHDA and CDR2 SQIVND (reference sequence). DNA of the CDR3: TGTGCCAGTAGTAATCTCGGACAGGGGAACACTGAAGCTTTCTTT. This translates into CASSNLGQGNTEAFF.

The V call is TRBV5-1, the J call TRBJ1-2; 10 nucleotides agree with TRBD1. Losses at the gene ends were 5 bases for V and 6 bases for J; bases not matched to a gene: 4. The CDR3 extends over 13 amino acids. Germline V lookup: CDR1 SGHRS, CDR2 YFSETQ. CDR3: CASRSGTGDGYTF. The CDR3 DNA follows: TGCGCCAGCAGGTCCGGGACAGGGGATGGCTACACCTTC.

This clone was observed a handful of times. The chain combines TRBV7-2 with TRBJ2-1, with 7 bases fitting TRBD2. V lost 2 bases to trimming and J lost 6 bases; unmatched junction nucleotides: 10. There are 16 residues in the CDR3. Germline V lookup: CDR1 SGHTA, CDR2 FQGNSA. The CDR3 loop is CASSLLVGGNGNEQFF. CDR3 in DNA: TGTGCCAGCAGCTTATTAGTGGGAGGGAACGGCAATGAGCAGTTCTTC.

A single count supports this clone. The chain couples TRBV6-1 to TRBJ1-5; 7 bases fit TRBD1. Trimming removed 4 bases from V and 2 bases from J; junction bases left unmatched: 8. Germline-derived CDR1 and CDR2 are MNHNS and SASEGT. CDR3 length: 16 residues. The CDR3 reads CASSVRRQGGNQPQHF. For the CDR3, the DNA is TGTGCCAGCAGTGTGCGTCGACAGGGTGGCAATCAGCCCCAGCATTTT.

J is TRBJ1-5 and V is TRBV7-6; tentative D call: TRBD1 (5 bases). Trimming removed 1 base from V and 6 bases from J, with 7 bases in between. The CDR3 runs to 13 residues. Germline CDR1 and CDR2: SGHVS and FNYEAQ. The CDR3 bases are TGTGCCAGCAGCTTAGGGGGGGGTCAGCCCCAGCATTTT. Residues: CASSLGGGQPQHF.

This chain joins TRBV14 and TRBJ2-7; D is unresolved. CDR3 length equals 11 residues. CDR1 is SGHDN and CDR2 is FVKESK in the germline V gene. V lost 1 base to trimming and J lost 5 bases, with 3 bases between them. This chain's CDR3 is CASSQGNEQYF. For the CDR3, the DNA is TGTGCCAGCAGCCAAGGAAACGAGCAGTACTTC.

This chain uses TRBV4-3 with TRBJ2-7, with D possibly being TRBD1 (6 bases). V lost 0 bases, J lost 2 bases, and 8 bases lay in between. The CDR3 consists of 14 residues. Germline loops: CDR1 LGHNA, CDR2 YSLEER. DNA for the CDR3: TGCGCCAGCAGCCAAGACGGACAGACCTACGAGCAGTACTTC. Protein sequence: CASSQDGQTYEQYF.

The chain has TRBV12-5 and TRBJ2-4; 8 bases match TRBD1. The CDR3 contains 15 residues. CDR1 LGHNT and CDR2 FRNRAP come from the germline V gene. Trimming cost V 0 bases and J 8 bases; bases outside gene matches: 6. The CDR3 spells CASGLVKDRADIQYF. The DNA for the CDR3 is TGTGCTAGTGGTTTGGTTAAGGACAGGGCGGACATTCAGTACTTC. The full variable domain, rest sourced from reference TRBV12-5 and TRBJ2-4, is DARVTQTPRHKVTEMGQEVTMRCQPILGHNTVFWYRQTMMQGLELLAYFRNRAPLDDSGMPKDRFSAEMPDATLATLKIQPSEPRDSAVYFCASGLVKDRADIQYFGAGTRLSVL.

This sequence joins TRBV4-3 and TRBJ2-3; 7 bases are shared with TRBD2. Germline V gives CDR1 LGHNA, CDR2 YSLEER. The CDR3 spans 17 residues. V lost 0 bases, J lost 3 bases, and 9 bases stayed unmatched. The DNA of the CDR3 is TGCGCCAGCAGCCAAGATCTGCTAGCGGCTCGTACAGATACGCAGTATTTT. This gives the protein CASSQDLLAARTDTQYF.